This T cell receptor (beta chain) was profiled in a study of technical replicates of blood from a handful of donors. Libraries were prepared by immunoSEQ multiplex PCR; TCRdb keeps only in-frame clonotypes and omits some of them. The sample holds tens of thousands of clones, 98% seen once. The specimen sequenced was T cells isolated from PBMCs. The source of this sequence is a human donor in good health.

DNA of the CDR3: TGCGCCAGCAGCATTAGCAATGAGCAGTTCTTC. It translates to CASSISNEQFF. The chain combines TRBV4-1 with TRBJ2-1; the D is unclear. This CDR3 contains 11 residues. V was trimmed by 5 bases and J by 6 bases, leaving 5 bases between them. Germline CDR1 MGHRA, CDR2 YSYEKL.